This TCR beta chain was sequenced in a study of T-cell reconstitution after alpha-beta-depleted transplantation in children (dated by TCRdb to the mid-2010s). Some background on the complete study: Using TCR repertoire profiling, the study followed T-cell immune reconstitution in a quantitative way in children after TCRalphabeta/CD19-depleted allogeneic hematopoietic cell transplantation. What the study reported, not specific to this receptor: The apparently early recovery of alphabetaT-cell counts about two months after transplant reportedly depended on only several hundred rapidly expanded clones that came from non-depleted graft cells. Hyperexpanded clone frequencies declined over subsequent months; after one year, T-cell counts and TCRbeta diversity were mostly attributed to newly produced T cells. In some patients, high TCRbeta diversity at day 60 was attributed to recipient T cells and intrathymic progenitors that had survived conditioning.

From V the trimming removes 6 bases and from J it removes 3 bases, while the gene matches leave 5 bases of the junction unaccounted for. Reading from cysteine to phenylalanine, the CDR3 counts 14 amino acids. Of the read, only the CDR3 DNA is kept; its 42 bases are in frame from base 1. The germline V gene encodes CDR1 MDHEN and CDR2 SYDVKM. The treatment or condition label here, explained by the study, means: allogeneic hematopoietic cell transplantation with graft depleted of TCRalphabeta T cells and CD19 B cells. TCRalphabeta/CD19-depleted allogeneic hematopoietic cell grafts were given to the transplant recipients, all of whom were children. Library preparation was by PCR. The run used an Illumina HiSeq 2500. Molecular barcoding was employed in the preparation of TCR libraries, with unique molecular identifiers being used to normalize TCRbeta repertoire quantification. The public reads were run again by TCRdb, first through fastp at Q25 and then through MiXCR, and only productive beta chains were kept. Identical CDR3 proteins give one entry, which carries the most common genes and DNA. The sample yields some 460,000 distinct CDR3 sequences; 15% to 20% were counted once. The ten largest clones add up to 25% to 35% of the sample.

Of note for this clonotype: There is no known antigen for this receptor. Base quality data are lacking; no much larger clone is found one base away.

The TCR comes from a boy under three years old who had a stem cell transplant for Wiskott-Aldrich syndrome, so the T cells may come from the graft donor. The sequence joins TRBV28 to TRBJ1-3, with 7 bases matching TRBD1. The sample in question was PBMCs, mostly from graft donor cells, obtained 360 days after TCRalphabeta/CD19-depleted stem cell transplant. The DNA is TGTGCCAGCAGCTATGACAGGGTTGGAAACACCATATATTTT. It translates as CASSYDRVGNTIYF.